A single sample gave rise to the 27 T cell receptor beta chains below, sequenced in a study of T cells in localized non-small cell lung cancer. This table comes from immunoSEQ multiplex PCR, and its TCRdb copy is limited to in-frame clones, with some not included. Of about 78,000 clones listed, 84% are singletons. Source: peripheral blood, taken before any cancer treatment. Receptors were obtained from a man between 40 and 70 years old with stage I lung adenocarcinoma.

The chain recombines TRBV4-1 with TRBJ2-2; 9 bases agree with TRBD1. V shed 0 bases, J shed 6 bases, and the junction held 8 bases outside the gene matches. Looked up from germline, CDR1 is MGHRA and CDR2 is YSYEKL. The CDR3 spans 17 residues. The CDR3, as DNA: TGCGCCAGCAGCCAAGACCGGCGACAGGGGGTCGCCGGGGAGCTGTTTTTT. Amino acids: CASSQDRRQGVAGELFF.

The chain joins TRBV27 to TRBJ1-2, with 8 bases fitting TRBD1. CDR3 length equals 14 residues. Germline V gene data show CDR1 as MNHEY and CDR2 as SMNVEV (reference sequence). V was pared by 3 bases and J by 4 bases, with 4 bases of the junction left unmatched. In nucleotides, the CDR3 is TGTGCCAGCAGTTTGACAGGGGAAGGCTATGGCTACACCTTC. Translating it yields CASSLTGEGYGYTF.

The chain is built from TRBV29-1 and TRBJ2-7; TRBD2 aligns across 11 bases. The CDR3 is 15 residues long. Germline CDR1 and CDR2: SQVTM and ANQGSEA. Trimming removed 6 bases from V and 4 bases from J; junction bases left unmatched: 11. The CDR3 reads CSVIAGGLEGYEQYF. CDR3 sequence (DNA): TGCAGCGTAATAGCGGGAGGGCTAGAAGGTTACGAGCAGTACTTC.

V and J are TRBV29-1 and TRBJ2-1, with D possibly being TRBD2 (5 bases). CDR3 length: 14 amino acids. V shed 4 bases and J shed 0 bases, with 10 bases lying between them. Germline V lookup: CDR1 SQVTM, CDR2 ANQGSEA. The CDR3 spells CSVGEGISYNEQFF. CDR3 DNA sequence: TGCAGCGTTGGAGAGGGCATCTCCTACAATGAGCAGTTCTTC.

The chain employs TRBV11-2 and TRBJ2-7; 9 bases align to TRBD1. Germline assignment: CDR1 SGHAT and CDR2 FQNNGV. Losses at the gene ends were 7 bases for V and 2 bases for J; bases not matched to a gene: 6. The CDR3 consists of 14 residues. The CDR3 is CASTRQGGPYEQYF. The CDR3 nucleotides read TGTGCCAGCACCCGACAGGGGGGTCCCTACGAGCAGTACTTC.

The rearrangement links TRBV5-1 to TRBJ2-3; D tentatively reads TRBD1 or TRBD2 (5 bases each). The CDR3 is 15 amino acids. Germline CDR1 is SGHRS and CDR2 is YFSETQ. V was cut by 0 bases and J by 6 bases, with 14 bases left in between. The CDR3 DNA reads as TGCGCCAGCAGCTTGGAGGGACGGGCCCGGGATACGCAGTATTTT. Its translation: CASSLEGRARDTQYF.

This rearrangement joins TRBV5-6 to TRBJ1-3; TRBD1 might be the D (5 bases). Per the germline V gene, CDR1 is SGHDT and CDR2 is YYEEEE. V was cut by 4 bases and J by 2 bases, with 10 bases left in between. This CDR3 comprises 14 residues. CDR3: CASSARVPGNTIYF. Written as DNA, the CDR3 is TGTGCCAGCAGCGCCAGGGTGCCTGGAAACACCATATATTTT.

The chain couples TRBV2 to TRBJ2-3; D is unresolved. CDR1 and CDR2 from the germline V gene are SNHLY and FYNNEI. Trimming stripped 4 bases from V and 1 base from J, with 6 bases between. The CDR3 is 13 residues long. CDR3 sequence (DNA): TGTGCCAGCAGTGTAGAGGGCACAGATACGCAGTATTTT. Protein sequence: CASSVEGTDTQYF.

This sequence joins TRBV5-6 and TRBJ1-4; tentative D call: TRBD1 (6 bases). Per the germline V gene, CDR1 is SGHDT and CDR2 is YYEEEE. The CDR3 covers 17 residues. Trimming stripped 4 bases from V and 8 bases from J, with 24 bases between. CDR3 sequence: CASSEPSGAPRGEKLFF. In DNA, the CDR3 is TGTGCCAGCAGCGAACCATCGGGGGCTCCGAGAGGGGAAAAACTGTTTTTT.

This sequence joins TRBV27 and TRBJ2-3; TRBD2 might be the D (5 bases). The CDR3 is 14 amino acids. Deletions cut 5 bases from V and 0 bases from J, with 9 bases between. Germline CDR1 MNHEY, CDR2 SMNVEV (reference sequence). CDR3 in DNA: TGTGCCAGCAGTAAGGGAGTTAGCACAGATACGCAGTATTTT. Translation: CASSKGVSTDTQYF.

V is TRBV7-9 and J is TRBJ1-1; D remains unclear. The CDR3 extends over 14 amino acids. V was cut by 5 bases and J by 6 bases, with 16 bases left in between. Germline V lookup: CDR1 SEHNR, CDR2 FQNEAQ (reference sequence). CDR3: CASSPSQVRPEAFF. DNA of the CDR3: TGTGCCAGCAGCCCCTCTCAGGTACGGCCTGAAGCTTTCTTT.

This chain uses TRBV5-5 with TRBJ1-1; maybe TRBD1 (6 bases). Germline CDR1 SGHKS, CDR2 YYEKEE (reference sequence). Trimming pared 5 bases from V and 1 base from J, leaving 9 bases between. The CDR3 spans 13 residues. This chain's CDR3 is CASRQGPNTEAFF. As DNA, the CDR3 is TGTGCCAGCAGACAGGGTCCGAACACTGAAGCTTTCTTT.

This clone showed up just a few times. V and J are TRBV7-9 and TRBJ2-7; D gene ambiguous. CDR1 is SEHNR, CDR2 FQNEAQ, per germline (reference sequence). This CDR3 spans 11 amino acids. Trimming left V 8 bases short and J 5 bases short, with 10 bases between. The CDR3 sequence is CASAFGHEQYF. CDR3 nucleotides: TGTGCCAGCGCTTTCGGCCACGAGCAGTACTTC.

The V call is TRBV6-6, the J call TRBJ2-7; TRBD2 matches 8 bases. The CDR3 has 16 amino acids. Germline assignment: CDR1 MNHNY and CDR2 SVGAGI (reference sequence). Germline trimming cut 0 bases from V and 0 bases from J; bases unmatched to any gene: 4. The CDR3, as DNA: TGTGCCAGCAGTTACTCCGGGACTAGTCACTCCTACGAGCAGTACTTC. It translates to CASSYSGTSHSYEQYF.

This chain joins TRBV7-3 and TRBJ2-2; 12 nucleotides line up with TRBD2. Trimming took 4 bases from V and 3 from J; bases not matched to a gene: 15. Per the germline V gene, CDR1 is SGHTA and CDR2 is FQGTGA. This CDR3 is built from 20 residues. In DNA form, the CDR3 reads TGTGCCAGCAGCTCTCAGACTAGCGGGAGAACGTTCACTTACACCGGGGAGCTGTTTTTT. Protein: CASSSQTSGRTFTYTGELFF. Based on the CDR3 plus reference TRBV7-3 and TRBJ2-2, the full variable domain is GAGVSQTPSNKVTEKGKYVELRCDPISGHTALYWYRQSLGQGPEFLIYFQGTGAADDSGLPNDRFFAVRPEGSVSTLKIQRTERGDSAVYLCASSSQTSGRTFTYTGELFFGEGSRLTVL.

With respect to this clone: At one end the junction does not follow the germline gene, possibly because of a read error. The chain employs TRBV7-7 and TRBJ1-4; unclear D gene. CDR1 and CDR2 from the germline V gene are SSHAT and FNYEAQ (reference sequence). The CDR3 spans 13 residues. The CDR3 here is CASSLAVDEKLFF. For the CDR3, the DNA is TGTGCTAGCAGCTTGGCTGTCGACGAAAAACTGTTTTTT.

The genes are TRBV7-2 and TRBJ2-1, with D maybe TRBD2 (6 bases). Trimming stripped 5 bases from V and 0 bases from J, with 8 bases between. This CDR3 is built from 14 residues. Germline V lookup: CDR1 SGHTA, CDR2 FQGNSA. CDR3 amino acids: CASSPGSSYNEQFF. CDR3 bases: TGTGCCAGCAGCCCCGGGAGCTCCTACAATGAGCAGTTCTTC.

The rearrangement uses TRBV6-6 and TRBJ2-3; D perhaps matches TRBD2 (6 bases). Germline assignment: CDR1 MNHNY and CDR2 SVGAGI (reference sequence). The ends were cut back, 0 bases at V and 2 bases at J, with 9 bases in the middle. The CDR3 contains 15 residues. CDR3: CASSYSWEDTDTQYF. The CDR3 nucleotides are TGTGCCAGCAGTTACTCGTGGGAGGACACAGATACGCAGTATTTT.

The rearrangement joins TRBV28 to TRBJ2-1, with 12 nucleotides matching TRBD2. V was pared by 3 bases and J by 2 bases, with 5 bases of the junction left unmatched. This CDR3 has 17 residues. The germline gives CDR1 MDHEN, CDR2 SYDVKM. The chain's CDR3 is CASSFSLAGGPYNEQFF. The DNA for the CDR3 is TGTGCCAGCAGTTTTAGCCTAGCGGGAGGGCCCTACAATGAGCAGTTCTTC.

The chain links TRBV7-2 to TRBJ1-1; D perhaps matches TRBD1 (5 bases). Germline CDR1 reads SGHTA; CDR2 reads FQGNSA. The CDR3 contains 14 residues. The ends were cut back, 3 bases at V and 7 bases at J, with 15 bases in the middle. The CDR3 sequence is CASSFRSTVLEAFF. The CDR3, as DNA: TGTGCCAGCAGCTTTAGATCGACAGTCCTTGAAGCTTTCTTT.

The rearrangement links TRBV6-5 to TRBJ2-7, with D unclear. Germline V CDR1 and CDR2: MNHEY, SVGAGI. The V gene lost 5 bases and the J gene lost 7 bases, with 18 bases spanning the gap. The length of the CDR3 is 14 residues. The CDR3: CASSDTGQSEEQYF. The CDR3 coding sequence is TGTGCCAGCAGTGACACGGGTCAATCGGAAGAGCAGTACTTC.

V gene TRBV25-1 combines with J gene TRBJ2-1; the match to TRBD2 covers 10 bases. The CDR3 has 17 residues. Losses at the gene ends were 11 bases for V and 9 bases for J; bases not matched to a gene: 22. Germline-derived CDR1 and CDR2 are MGHDK and SYGVNS. The CDR3 here is CASQREGRGITKGEQFF. As DNA, the CDR3 is TGTGCCTCTCAGCGGGAGGGCCGGGGTATTACTAAGGGTGAGCAGTTCTTC.

V and J are TRBV2 and TRBJ1-6; 12 bases map to TRBD1. The CDR3 has 18 residues. Trimming cost V 7 bases and J 7 bases; bases outside gene matches: 14. CDR1 and CDR2 (germline): SNHLY, FYNNEI. The CDR3, as DNA: TGTGCCAGCACCGAACCTGCCGGGACAGGGGGCAGCAATTCACCCCTCCACTTT. It specifies CASTEPAGTGGSNSPLHF.

V and J are TRBV2 and TRBJ2-6; 9 bases fit TRBD1. Germline CDR1 SNHLY, CDR2 FYNNEI. CDR3 size: 17 residues. With V trimmed by 7 bases and J by 1 base, 8 bases remained unmatched. The CDR3 DNA is TGTGCCAGCAACACTGGACAGGGGACGTCTGGGGCCAACGTCCTGACTTTC. Amino acid sequence: CASNTGQGTSGANVLTF.

The chain has TRBV6-5 and TRBJ1-2, with D maybe TRBD1 (6 bases). Trimming left V 6 bases short and J 3 bases short, with 14 bases between. CDR1 MNHEY and CDR2 SVGAGI come from the germline V gene. The CDR3 is 14 residues long. The CDR3 region is CASREQGTHYGYTF. CDR3 nucleotide sequence: TGTGCCAGCAGGGAACAGGGTACCCACTATGGCTACACCTTC.

On this clone itself: A read error may produce the germline difference seen at one junction end. The rearrangement links TRBV9 to TRBJ2-3, with D possibly TRBD2 on 6 matching bases. The length of the CDR3 is 13 residues. From germline, CDR1 is SGDLS and CDR2 YYNGEE. CDR3 DNA sequence: TGTGCCAGCAACGTAGGAGGGGAAGATACGCAGTATTTT. Amino acid sequence: CASNVGGEDTQYF. The variable domain in full, completed from reference TRBV9 and TRBJ2-3, reads DSGVTQTPKHLITATGQRVTLRCSPRSGDLSVYWYQQSLDQGLQFLIQYYNGEERAKGNILERFSAQQFPDLHSELNLSSLELGDSALYFCASNVGGEDTQYFGPGTRLTVL.

This clone was seen only a few times. The chain carries TRBV30 and TRBJ1-5; possibly TRBD1 for D (6 bases). The CDR3 length is 13 residues. In germline, CDR1 is GTSNPN, CDR2 SVGIG (reference sequence). V shed 1 base and J shed 5 bases, with 9 bases lying between them. The CDR3 sequence: CAWSGQAHQPQHF. CDR3 DNA: TGTGCCTGGAGTGGACAGGCACATCAGCCCCAGCATTTT. Complete variable domain (other parts from reference TRBV30 and TRBJ1-5): SQTIHQWPATLVQPVGSPLSLECTVEGTSNPNLYWYRQAAGRGLQLLFYSVGIGQISSEVPQNLSASRPQDRQFILSSKKLLLSDSGFYLCAWSGQAHQPQHFGDGTRLSIL.